By share, the clone carrying this TCR beta chain ranks as medium-sized. The sample belongs to a study of metastatic and nonmetastatic thyroid tumors. None of the patients had undergone any treatment ahead of thyroid surgery. TCRdb re-processed the PCR reads through MiXCR. Of about 40,000 clones in the sample, roughly 16% are singletons; the top ten hold 3.8%. V was pared by 6 bases and J by 5 bases, with 19 bases between. Germline V lookup: CDR1 MNHNS, CDR2 SASEGT. CDR3 length equals 15 residues. The chain employs TRBV6-1 and TRBJ2-5; TRBD2 is a possible D gene (5 bases). Sequenced material: blood. The sequence was collected from a female donor with papillary thyroid cancer or a benign thyroid nodule (not recorded which). Some clones in this sample may be carry-over from other donors' samples. The CDR3: CASRTLPGFVETQYF. CDR3 sequence (DNA): TGTGCCAGCAGAACATTACCGGGGTTTGTGGAGACCCAGTACTTC.